This TCR beta chain was retrieved from a study of blood T cells in healthy people across ages. A second PCR, run for about 7 to 11 cycles, used a sample-barcoded 5' primer plus a J-beta primer mix. TCRdb re-derived calls from the 5' RACE reads in MiXCR, one entry per CDR3 protein. Counted here are 600,000 to 650,000 distinct CDR3 sequences, around three fifths occurring once; the ten biggest clones make up approximately 40%. This CDR3 comprises 16 residues. Per germline, CDR1 KGHSH and CDR2 LQKENI. V was pared by 1 base and J by 2 bases, with 5 bases of the junction left unmatched. The source is a man in his sixties in good health. Sequencing input: blood. V is TRBV18 and J is TRBJ1-2, with 9 nucleotides matching TRBD1. The CDR3 DNA follows: TGTGCCAGCTCACCACGGGGACAGGGAAAGAACTATGGCTACACCTTC. Translated, it gives CASSPRGQGKNYGYTF.